The 10 T cell receptor beta chains below were found in one sample sequenced in a study of blood T cell repertoires in COVID-19. Repertoires were generated with immunoSEQ multiplex PCR, while TCRdb's copy carries only in-frame clones and drops some. The top ten clones hold around 2.5% of a sample with 250,000 to 400,000 clones, more than 75% of them seen once. The sample was PBMCs or T cells enriched from blood (not recorded which). These receptors originate from a man aged 60 to 69 who had recovered from COVID-19.

The chain links TRBV15 to TRBJ2-1; 10 nucleotides line up with TRBD2. V dropped 0 bases and J dropped 7; count of bases not matched to a gene: 3. Germline lookup yields CDR1 LNHNV and CDR2 YYDKDF (reference sequence). The CDR3 is made up of 15 amino acids. The DNA of the CDR3 is TGTGCCACCAGCAGAGAGCCGGGACTAGCGAATGAGCAGTTCTTC. This codes for CATSREPGLANEQFF.

This clone has a single count. This chain connects TRBV30 to TRBJ1-5; D not certain. V was shortened by 2 bases and J by 5 bases, with 10 bases between the two germline ends. This CDR3 comprises 13 residues. Germline CDR1 and CDR2: GTSNPN and SVGIG (reference sequence). The CDR3: CAWSWREDQPQHF. CDR3 sequence (DNA): TGTGCCTGGAGTTGGAGGGAGGATCAGCCCCAGCATTTT. The full variable domain, its missing parts supplied by reference TRBV30 and TRBJ1-5, is SQTIHQWPATLVQPVGSPLSLECTVEGTSNPNLYWYRQAAGRGLQLLFYSVGIGQISSEVPQNLSASRPQDRQFILSSKKLLLSDSGFYLCAWSWREDQPQHFGDGTRLSIL.

Here the CDR3 reads CASSLFSGSSYNEQFF. DNA of the CDR3: TGTGCCAGCAGCTTATTCAGCGGGAGCTCCTACAATGAGCAGTTCTTC. The V gene is TRBV7-8, the J gene TRBJ2-1; 8 bases map to TRBD2. The V gene's germline CDR1 is SGHVS and CDR2 FQNEAQ. V lost 2 bases to trimming and J lost 0 bases; unmatched junction nucleotides: 3. The CDR3 spans 16 residues.

The chain combines TRBV29-1 with TRBJ2-7, with TRBD1 matching over 12 bases. This CDR3 region has 14 residues. Germline values: CDR1 SQVTM, CDR2 ANQGSEA. The V and J ends lost 7 bases and 5 bases, in that order; junction bases with no gene match: 9. CDR3: CSAKPGQGADEQYF. The CDR3 DNA sequence: TGCAGCGCCAAACCGGGACAGGGGGCCGACGAGCAGTACTTC.

The chain employs TRBV14 and TRBJ1-2; D is ambiguous. Trimming stripped 2 bases from V and 7 bases from J, with 17 bases between. The V gene's germline CDR1 is SGHDN and CDR2 FVKESK. This CDR3 comprises 15 residues. The CDR3 reads CASSQIQGGPGGYTF. The CDR3 nucleotides are TGTGCCAGCAGCCAAATACAAGGCGGTCCGGGTGGCTACACCTTC.

This chain joins TRBV9 and TRBJ1-2; D gene unclear. The germline CDR1 and CDR2 sequences are SGDLS and YYNGEE. Trimming left V 4 bases short and J 4 bases short, with 8 bases between. This CDR3 spans 12 amino acids. As DNA, the CDR3 is TGTGCCAGCAGCATCTCTTCCTATGGCTACACCTTC. Its protein is CASSISSYGYTF.

The chain links TRBV4-3 to TRBJ1-6; D is undetermined. Germline V gene data show CDR1 as LGHNA and CDR2 as YSLEER. The V gene lost 1 base and the J gene lost 0 bases, with 7 bases spanning the gap. The CDR3 length is 16 residues. CDR3 sequence (DNA): TGCGCCAGCAGCCAAGCCGTCAGCTCCTATAATTCACCCCTCCACTTT. This translates into CASSQAVSSYNSPLHF.

The rearrangement links TRBV5-1 to TRBJ2-7; 9 bases are a match to TRBD2. The CDR3 consists of 15 residues. V lost 4 bases and J lost 2; bases outside the gene matches: 7. Germline CDR1 reads SGHRS; CDR2 reads YFSETQ. CDR3 bases: TGCGCCAGCAGCCGGTCTAGCGGGAACCCCTACGAGCAGTACTTC. Protein: CASSRSSGNPYEQYF. The full variable domain, in which reference TRBV5-1 and TRBJ2-7 provide the parts outside the CDR3, is KAGVTQTPRYLIKTRGQQVTLSCSPISGHRSVSWYQQTPGQGLQFLFEYFSETQRNKGNFPGRFSGRQFSNSRSEMNVSTLELGDSALYLCASSRSSGNPYEQYFGPGTRLTVT.

This chain connects TRBV18 to TRBJ1-1; TRBD1 matches at 10 bases. Germline lookup yields CDR1 KGHSH and CDR2 LQKENI. V was clipped by 4 bases and J by 5 bases; unmatched bases: 10. The CDR3 covers 16 residues. In nucleotides, the CDR3 is TGTGCCAGCTCACGCCGGACAGGGGGGAGAGGGACTGAAGCTTTCTTT. This gives the protein CASSRRTGGRGTEAFF.

The chain combines TRBV14 with TRBJ2-3, with D uncertain. The V end lost 2 bases, the J end lost 0 bases, and 3 bases lay between the germline ends. Germline CDR1 SGHDN, CDR2 FVKESK. The CDR3 has 13 amino acids. The CDR3 loop reads CASSQTSTDTQYF. The CDR3 nucleotides are TGTGCCAGCAGCCAAACTAGCACAGATACGCAGTATTTT.